The 24 T cell receptor beta chains below were found in one sample sequenced in a study of control samples from healthy donors and cancer patients. Profiled with immunoSEQ multiplex PCR; TCRdb holds only in-frame clones, not every one. The repertoire holds roughly 400,000 clones, with around 90% as singletons. The sample was PBMCs. All receptors come from a man between 35 and 55 years old with head and neck cancer.

The gene calls are TRBV5-1 and TRBJ2-2, with D tentatively TRBD1 (5 bases). Trimming left V 5 bases short and J 6 bases short, with 11 bases between. Germline V lookup: CDR1 SGHRS, CDR2 YFSETQ. CDR3 length: 13 amino acids. For the CDR3, the DNA is TGCGCCAGCAGTAGGCAGGGCCCCGGGGAGCTGTTTTTT. This encodes CASSRQGPGELFF.

The J gene is TRBJ2-7, the V gene TRBV5-1, with D perhaps matching TRBD2 (7 bases). The V gene's germline CDR1 is SGHRS and CDR2 YFSETQ. The CDR3 is 15 amino acids. Deletions cut 0 bases from V and 6 bases from J, with 16 bases between. The CDR3 sequence: CASSLDLAGAGEQYF. The CDR3 nucleotides read TGCGCCAGCAGCTTGGATCTTGCGGGGGCCGGCGAGCAGTACTTC.

The gene calls are TRBV30 and TRBJ1-1; TRBD1 aligns across 7 bases. In germline, CDR1 is GTSNPN, CDR2 SVGIG (reference sequence). The CDR3 extends over 15 amino acids. V lost 4 bases to trimming and J lost 3 bases; unmatched junction nucleotides: 11. The CDR3 DNA sequence: TGTGCCTGGACGGACAGGAAAACAGGGGACACTGAAGCTTTCTTT. Its translation is CAWTDRKTGDTEAFF.

The V gene is TRBV21-1, the J gene TRBJ2-1. TRBV21-1 is a pseudogene. CDR3 length equals 15 residues. CDR3 sequence (DNA): TGTGCCAGCAGCAATCGCATGGGAACCTACAATGAGCAGTTCTTC. This translates into CASSNRMGTYNEQFF.

The sample holds a few counts of this clone. The chain joins TRBV3-1 (or the pseudogene TRBV3-2) to TRBJ2-6; D gene ambiguous. V was clipped by 4 bases and J by 0 bases, with 10 bases between them. The CDR3 covers 16 residues. Germline values: CDR1 LGHDT, CDR2 YNNKEL (reference sequence). The CDR3 DNA reads as TGTGCCAGCAGCCTTCCGTACAGCTCTGGGGCCAACGTCCTGACTTTC. Its protein product is CASSLPYSSGANVLTF.

V usage is TRBV5-6 and J usage is TRBJ1-2; D might be TRBD1 (5 bases). The germline V and J ends were trimmed by 4 bases and 6 bases, with 16 bases remaining between them. CDR1 SGHDT and CDR2 YYEEEE come from the germline V gene. There are 14 residues in the CDR3. This CDR3 reads CASSGIGVRDGYTF. The CDR3 DNA is TGTGCCAGCAGCGGGATAGGGGTGAGGGATGGCTACACCTTC.

The rearrangement uses TRBV30 and TRBJ1-2, with D possibly matching TRBD1 (6 bases). The V and J ends lost 2 bases and 0 bases respectively, with 10 bases between them. Germline assignment: CDR1 GTSNPN and CDR2 SVGIG (reference sequence). CDR3 length equals 14 residues. CDR3 in amino acids: CAWSFRTANYGYTF. The CDR3 DNA reads TGTGCCTGGAGTTTCCGGACAGCTAACTATGGCTACACCTTC.

The rearrangement links TRBV11-2 to TRBJ1-4, with D uncertain. Looked up from germline, CDR1 is SGHAT and CDR2 is FQNNGV. Trimming shortened V by 2 bases and J by 0 bases, and 7 bases separated the two germline ends. This CDR3 contains 15 residues. CDR3 DNA sequence: TGTGCCAGCAGCTTATATGGCTCAACTAATGAAAAACTGTTTTTT. It encodes CASSLYGSTNEKLFF.

This chain links TRBV7-9 with TRBJ2-3, with D possibly TRBD2 on 5 matching bases. Germline values: CDR1 SEHNR, CDR2 FQNEAQ (reference sequence). With 2 bases removed from V and 0 bases from J, the gap between germline ends came to 21 bases. The CDR3 runs to 19 residues. CDR3 amino acids: CASSLMGRGLAASTDTQYF. The CDR3 DNA reads as TGTGCCAGCAGCTTAATGGGCCGCGGACTGGCCGCTAGCACAGATACGCAGTATTTT.

The chain employs TRBV7-9 and TRBJ2-1; TRBD2 matches 11 bases. This CDR3 is 13 amino acids long. The V and J ends lost 7 bases and 7 bases, in that order; junction bases with no gene match: 3. The germline V gene encodes CDR1 SEHNR and CDR2 FQNEAQ (reference sequence). As DNA, the CDR3 is TGTGCCAGCATCCTAGCGGGAGGTAATGAGCAGTTCTTC. Translation: CASILAGGNEQFF.

This clone showed up just a few times. The CDR3 coding sequence is TGTGCCTGGACGGCAGGACCTGTTATGAACACTGAAGCTTTCTTT. Amino acid sequence: CAWTAGPVMNTEAFF. V gene TRBV30 combines with J gene TRBJ1-1; D unresolved. Germline V CDR1 and CDR2: GTSNPN, SVGIG (reference sequence). V was clipped by 4 bases and J by 0 bases, with 15 bases between them. CDR3 length: 15 residues.

V is TRBV28 and J is TRBJ1-1; TRBD1 aligns across 8 bases. Trimming took 7 bases from V and 8 from J; bases not matched to a gene: 6. This CDR3 has 12 residues. Germline CDR1 is MDHEN and CDR2 is SYDVKM. For the CDR3, the DNA is TGTGCCAGCACCATAGGGACAGGAGAAGCTTTCTTT. This sequence encodes CASTIGTGEAFF.

The genes are TRBV4-3 and TRBJ2-3; perhaps D is TRBD1 or TRBD2 (7 bases each). The CDR3 contains 15 residues. Trimming took off 0 bases at V and 6 bases at J, with 13 bases between the two ends. Germline CDR1 is LGHNA and CDR2 is YSLEER. The CDR3 is CASSQDSRGGDTQYF. The CDR3 region has the DNA TGCGCCAGCAGCCAAGATTCCAGGGGGGGGGATACGCAGTATTTT.

This chain uses TRBV11-1 with TRBJ1-1; no firm D call. The CDR3 consists of 13 residues. Per germline, CDR1 SGHAT and CDR2 FQDESV (reference sequence). Trimming left V 6 bases short and J 4 bases short, with 12 bases between. Here the CDR3 DNA reads TGTGCCAGCAGACGACGAGAGGGCACTGAAGCTTTCTTT. Amino acids: CASRRREGTEAFF.

V gene TRBV5-1 combines with J gene TRBJ2-3; 7 nucleotides match TRBD2. Trimming cost V 0 bases and J 5 bases; bases outside gene matches: 12. CDR1 is SGHRS, CDR2 YFSETQ, per germline. The CDR3 spans 17 residues. In DNA, the CDR3 is TGCGCCAGCAGCTTGGGTCTTCGGACCCCGGGGGGAGATACGCAGTATTTT. This encodes CASSLGLRTPGGDTQYF.

The chain combines TRBV6-2 or TRBV6-3 with TRBJ2-7, with 8 bases fitting TRBD1. The V segment lost 0 bases and the J segment 2 bases; nucleotides outside the gene matches: 3. The CDR3 covers 15 residues. Germline V gene sequence: CDR1 MNHEY, CDR2 SVGEGT. CDR3 in DNA: TGTGCCAGCAGTTACTCAACAGGGGGGACCTACGAGCAGTACTTC. This translates into CASSYSTGGTYEQYF.

This chain uses TRBV5-1 with TRBJ1-4; D is uncertain. Trimming cost V 0 bases and J 6 bases, with 9 bases left between them. From germline, CDR1 is SGHRS and CDR2 YFSETQ. This CDR3 is built from 14 residues. The CDR3 reads CASSLVADHEKLFF. The CDR3 DNA reads TGCGCCAGCAGCTTGGTAGCGGACCATGAAAAACTGTTTTTT.

This chain uses TRBV12-3 or TRBV12-4 with TRBJ1-2; tentatively, D is TRBD1 (6 bases). V was clipped by 7 bases and J by 8 bases, with 14 bases between them. This CDR3 contains 12 residues. CDR3 bases: TGTGCCAGCACCGCCGGGGGGGCGGGCTACACCTTC. Its translation is CASTAGGAGYTF.

The chain combines TRBV3-1 (or the pseudogene TRBV3-2) with TRBJ1-2; 7 bases align to TRBD1. Germline assignment: CDR1 LGHDT and CDR2 YNNKEL (reference sequence). CDR3 size: 15 residues. After removal of 4 bases from V and 6 bases from J, the junction contained 11 bases not matched to a gene. CDR3 sequence reads: CASSLPGGGRNGYTF. CDR3 bases: TGTGCCAGCAGCCTCCCAGGGGGGGGAAGAAATGGCTACACCTTC.

The V gene is TRBV28, the J gene TRBJ1-2; D gene unclear. Deletions cut 4 bases from V and 4 bases from J, with 13 bases between. Germline-derived CDR1 and CDR2 are MDHEN and SYDVKM. The CDR3 length is 14 residues. CDR3 DNA sequence: TGTGCCAGCAGTTCCCAGGTACTCGTCTATGGCTACACCTTC. This translates into CASSSQVLVYGYTF.

V gene TRBV5-1 combines with J gene TRBJ2-7, with D unresolved. V lost 4 bases and J 0 bases, leaving 5 bases between the germline ends. The CDR3 loop spans 12 amino acids. Germline V gene lookup returns CDR1 SGHRS and CDR2 YFSETQ. In nucleotides, the CDR3 is TGCGCCAGCAGCCATAGCTCCTACGAGCAGTACTTC. This encodes CASSHSSYEQYF.

V and J are TRBV13 and TRBJ1-6, with D maybe TRBD1 (5 bases). The CDR3 totals 15 residues. Germline V gene lookup returns CDR1 PRHDT and CDR2 FYEKMQ (reference sequence). V shed 5 bases and J shed 5 bases, with 13 bases lying between them. CDR3 protein: CASSAGPLHNSPLHF. The CDR3 DNA sequence: TGTGCCAGCAGCGCGGGACCTCTACATAATTCACCCCTCCACTTT.

The chain employs TRBV7-2 and TRBJ2-7; the D gene could be TRBD1 or TRBD2 (5 bases each). The CDR3 contains 16 residues. CDR1 and CDR2 from the germline V gene are SGHTA and FQGNSA. Trimming took off 1 base at V and 2 bases at J, with 15 bases between the two ends. As DNA, the CDR3 is TGTGCCAGCAGCTTAGAGTCGGGGCAGGCGGCCTACGAGCAGTACTTC. This sequence encodes CASSLESGQAAYEQYF.

The chain links TRBV28 to TRBJ2-7; 8 nucleotides align to TRBD1. V shed 2 bases and J 0 bases; nucleotides not matched to a gene: 3. The V gene's germline CDR1 is MDHEN and CDR2 SYDVKM. There are 15 residues in the CDR3. The CDR3 loop is CASSLGGTGSYEQYF. In DNA, the CDR3 is TGTGCCAGCAGTTTAGGCGGGACAGGCTCCTACGAGCAGTACTTC.